This is a list of T cell receptor beta chains from one sample in a study of T cell responses to AZD1222 COVID-19 vaccine. Clones were read by immunoSEQ multiplex PCR, and TCRdb kept only the in-frame ones, dropping some. This sample has around 180,000 clones, with 80% to 90% found just once. Sequenced material: peripheral blood, taken on day 0 of AZD1222 vaccination. All receptors come from an adult in good health. CDR3s include the opening cysteine and the closing phenylalanine or tryptophan. Each record gives: V gene, CDR3 length, D gene, clone size, J gene, CDR3 DNA, CDR3 protein. A D gene is named only where the DNA matches it firmly. A row's size may be missing; if present it is once, few, many or a size class.

v_call: TRBV10-3
cdr3_length: 16
d_call: -
clone_size: -
j_call: TRBJ2-2
cdr3_nt: TGTGCCATCAGTGAGTCTCCGGGCGCGAACACCGGGGAGCTGTTTTTT
cdr3_aa: CAISESPGANTGELFF

v_call: TRBV7-9
cdr3_length: 14
d_call: -
clone_size: -
j_call: TRBJ1-2
cdr3_nt: TGTGCCAGCAGCTTAGACCAACGGGTCTATGGCTACACCTTC
cdr3_aa: CASSLDQRVYGYTF

v_call: TRBV5-4
cdr3_length: 15
d_call: -
clone_size: once
j_call: TRBJ1-4
cdr3_nt: TGTGCCAGCAGCTTGGCGGGACTCTCACGAGAAAAACTGTTTTTT
cdr3_aa: CASSLAGLSREKLFF

v_call: TRBV19
cdr3_length: 16
d_call: TRBD1
clone_size: -
j_call: TRBJ1-3
cdr3_nt: TGTGCCAGTAGTATCTTGGCAGGGGGCGGCGGAAACACCATATATTTT
cdr3_aa: CASSILAGGGGNTIYF

v_call: TRBV2
cdr3_length: 16
d_call: -
clone_size: -
j_call: TRBJ2-2
cdr3_nt: TGTGCCAGCAGAGGCGGCCCGTTCGCGAACACCGGGGAGCTGTTTTTT
cdr3_aa: CASRGGPFANTGELFF

v_call: TRBV5-8
cdr3_length: 14
d_call: -
clone_size: -
j_call: TRBJ1-2
cdr3_nt: TGTGCCAGCAGCTTGGGGGGGCGCGACTATGGCTACACCTTC
cdr3_aa: CASSLGGRDYGYTF

v_call: TRBV5-1
cdr3_length: 14
d_call: -
clone_size: -
j_call: TRBJ2-2
cdr3_nt: TGCGCCAGCAGCTTGGCGTCTGGGAACGGGGAGCTGTTTTTT
cdr3_aa: CASSLASGNGELFF

v_call: TRBV28
cdr3_length: 15
d_call: TRBD1
clone_size: -
j_call: TRBJ1-5
cdr3_nt: TGTGCCAGCAGTTTAGCGGGACAGGGAGGCCAGCCCCAGCATTTT
cdr3_aa: CASSLAGQGGQPQHF

v_call: TRBV11-3
cdr3_length: 16
d_call: -
clone_size: once
j_call: TRBJ1-3
cdr3_nt: TGTGCCAGCAGCCAGGCCGGGCCAGCCTCTGGAAACACCATATATTTT
cdr3_aa: CASSQAGPASGNTIYF

v_call: TRBV27
cdr3_length: 15
d_call: TRBD2
clone_size: -
j_call: TRBJ2-3
cdr3_nt: TGTGCCAGCAGTTTTTGGGGGGGGTCGGCAGATACGCAGTATTTT
cdr3_aa: CASSFWGGSADTQYF

v_call: TRBV30
cdr3_length: 11
d_call: -
clone_size: -
j_call: TRBJ2-3
cdr3_nt: TGTGCCTGGAGCCCCCTGGGGGCGCAGTATTTT
cdr3_aa: CAWSPLGAQYF

v_call: TRBV30
cdr3_length: 11
d_call: -
clone_size: -
j_call: TRBJ2-1
cdr3_nt: TGTGCCTGGACCGGGGCGAATGAGCAGTTCTTC
cdr3_aa: CAWTGANEQFF

v_call: TRBV4-2
cdr3_length: 15
d_call: -
clone_size: -
j_call: TRBJ1-2
cdr3_nt: TGTGCCAGCAGCCATCCACAGGGATCTAACTATGGCTACACCTTC
cdr3_aa: CASSHPQGSNYGYTF

v_call: TRBV5-1
cdr3_length: 16
d_call: -
clone_size: -
j_call: TRBJ1-2
cdr3_nt: TGCGCCAGCAGCTTGGGGGGCTACGTCACCGATTCGGGCTACACCTTC
cdr3_aa: CASSLGGYVTDSGYTF

v_call: TRBV2
cdr3_length: 14
d_call: TRBD2
clone_size: -
j_call: TRBJ2-7
cdr3_nt: TGTGCCAGCAGGAGGACTAGCGGTACCTACGAGCAGTACTTC
cdr3_aa: CASRRTSGTYEQYF

v_call: TRBV6-5
cdr3_length: 14
d_call: -
clone_size: once
j_call: TRBJ2-7
cdr3_nt: TGTGCCAGCAGTTACTCCCCTGGGACCTACGAGCAGTACTTC
cdr3_aa: CASSYSPGTYEQYF

v_call: TRBV5-1
cdr3_length: 15
d_call: -
clone_size: -
j_call: TRBJ1-3
cdr3_nt: TGCGCCAGCACAGTCGGTGATATACAAGGAAACACCATATATTTT
cdr3_aa: CASTVGDIQGNTIYF

v_call: TRBV4-1
cdr3_length: 16
d_call: TRBD1
clone_size: -
j_call: TRBJ1-6
cdr3_nt: TGCGCCAGCAGCCGGGACCGGGACAGGTTACCTTCACCCCTCCACTTT
cdr3_aa: CASSRDRDRLPSPLHF

v_call: TRBV11-2
cdr3_length: 15
d_call: -
clone_size: -
j_call: TRBJ2-7
cdr3_nt: TGTGCCAGCAGCCTACTAGGGGGGTACTCCTACGAGCAGTACTTC
cdr3_aa: CASSLLGGYSYEQYF

v_call: TRBV9
cdr3_length: 13
d_call: TRBD1
clone_size: -
j_call: TRBJ1-2
cdr3_nt: TGTGCCAGCAACAGATGGACAGGGTCTGGCTACACCTTC
cdr3_aa: CASNRWTGSGYTF

v_call: TRBV19
cdr3_length: 13
d_call: -
clone_size: -
j_call: TRBJ2-2
cdr3_nt: TGTGCCAGTAGGGACCAGGGGACCGGGGAGCTGTTTTTT
cdr3_aa: CASRDQGTGELFF

v_call: TRBV7-2
cdr3_length: 14
d_call: -
clone_size: once
j_call: TRBJ1-2
cdr3_nt: TGTGCCAGCAGCTCCGGACGGAAAGGGAATGGCTACACCTTC
cdr3_aa: CASSSGRKGNGYTF

v_call: TRBV11-2
cdr3_length: 15
d_call: -
clone_size: -
j_call: TRBJ1-3
cdr3_nt: TGTGCCAGCAGCAGAAACAGCCCCTCTGGAAACACCATATATTTT
cdr3_aa: CASSRNSPSGNTIYF

v_call: TRBV19
cdr3_length: 12
d_call: -
clone_size: -
j_call: TRBJ1-1
cdr3_nt: TGTGCCAGTAGTACTACAGGGAGTAAGGCTTTCTTT
cdr3_aa: CASSTTGSKAFF

v_call: TRBV6-1
cdr3_length: 15
d_call: TRBD1
clone_size: -
j_call: TRBJ1-5
cdr3_nt: TGTGCCAGCAGTGACCGAACAGGGGGGAATCAGCCCCAGCATTTT
cdr3_aa: CASSDRTGGNQPQHF

v_call: TRBV20-1
cdr3_length: 14
d_call: -
clone_size: -
j_call: TRBJ1-5
cdr3_nt: TGCAGTCCTAGTCAGTCCGACAGAAATCAGCCCCAGCATTTT
cdr3_aa: CSPSQSDRNQPQHF

v_call: TRBV6-2/TRBV6-3
cdr3_length: 16
d_call: TRBD2
clone_size: once
j_call: TRBJ2-5
cdr3_nt: TGTGCCAGCAGTTACCGCCGGGGCGGGAGAATGGAGACCCAGTACTTC
cdr3_aa: CASSYRRGGRMETQYF

v_call: TRBV24-1
cdr3_length: 12
d_call: -
clone_size: -
j_call: TRBJ1-6
cdr3_nt: TGTGCCACCAGTGATGGGGATTCACCCCTCCACTTT
cdr3_aa: CATSDGDSPLHF

v_call: TRBV5-1
cdr3_length: 18
d_call: -
clone_size: few
j_call: TRBJ2-7
cdr3_nt: TGCGCCAGCAGCCGGAACCTAGTAGTTGGTCCTCAGGGGGGGGAGCAGTACTTC
cdr3_aa: CASSRNLVVGPQGGEQYF

v_call: TRBV6-5
cdr3_length: 13
d_call: -
clone_size: -
j_call: TRBJ2-5
cdr3_nt: TGTGCCAGCAGTTCCTACCATAAAGAGACCCAGTACTTC
cdr3_aa: CASSSYHKETQYF

v_call: TRBV6-5
cdr3_length: 15
d_call: -
clone_size: -
j_call: TRBJ2-7
cdr3_nt: TGTGCCAGCAGACCAACGACAGCTTTCCCCTACGAGCAGTACTTC
cdr3_aa: CASRPTTAFPYEQYF

v_call: TRBV7-7
cdr3_length: 15
d_call: -
clone_size: -
j_call: TRBJ2-3
cdr3_nt: TGTGCTAGCAGCTTAGGGTTTGTGGGCACAGATACGCAGTATTTT
cdr3_aa: CASSLGFVGTDTQYF

v_call: TRBV19
cdr3_length: 14
d_call: -
clone_size: -
j_call: TRBJ1-2
cdr3_nt: TGTGCCAGTAGGAGGGACGGAACAAACTATGGCTACACCTTC
cdr3_aa: CASRRDGTNYGYTF

v_call: TRBV19
cdr3_length: 15
d_call: -
clone_size: -
j_call: TRBJ2-7
cdr3_nt: TGTGCCAGTAGTATGTGGGGCCCTAGCTCCTACGAGCAGTACTTC
cdr3_aa: CASSMWGPSSYEQYF

v_call: TRBV5-1
cdr3_length: 14
d_call: TRBD1
clone_size: -
j_call: TRBJ2-3
cdr3_nt: TGCGCCAGCAGCCACCGGACAGGGGCAGATACGCAGTATTTT
cdr3_aa: CASSHRTGADTQYF

v_call: TRBV20-1
cdr3_length: 11
d_call: -
clone_size: -
j_call: TRBJ1-1
cdr3_nt: TGCAGTGCTAGAGAGAGGGTTTCGGCTTTCTTT
cdr3_aa: CSARERVSAFF

v_call: TRBV6-1
cdr3_length: 17
d_call: -
clone_size: -
j_call: TRBJ2-1
cdr3_nt: TGTGCCAGCAGAGAAATTAGGCTTCGGACGACCGGCAATGAGCAGTTCTTC
cdr3_aa: CASREIRLRTTGNEQFF

v_call: TRBV3-1/TRBV3-2
cdr3_length: 15
d_call: -
clone_size: -
j_call: TRBJ1-6
cdr3_nt: TGTGCCAGCAGCCAAGATTTGTCCAGGGGTTCACCCCTCCACTTT
cdr3_aa: CASSQDLSRGSPLHF

v_call: TRBV19
cdr3_length: 13
d_call: TRBD1
clone_size: -
j_call: TRBJ2-7
cdr3_nt: TGTGCCAGTAGTATGGGGGACAGGGAAGAGCAGTACTTC
cdr3_aa: CASSMGDREEQYF

v_call: TRBV28
cdr3_length: 13
d_call: TRBD1
clone_size: -
j_call: TRBJ1-4
cdr3_nt: TGTGCCAGCAGTTCAGGGGGAGTTGAAAAACTGTTTTTT
cdr3_aa: CASSSGGVEKLFF

v_call: TRBV2
cdr3_length: 14
d_call: TRBD1
clone_size: -
j_call: TRBJ1-5
cdr3_nt: TGTGCCAGCAGTGACAGACAGGGGGGTCAGCCCCAGCATTTT
cdr3_aa: CASSDRQGGQPQHF

v_call: TRBV6-5
cdr3_length: 14
d_call: -
clone_size: -
j_call: TRBJ2-3
cdr3_nt: TGTGCCAGCAGCCGGGGGTTTGTCACAGATACGCAGTATTTT
cdr3_aa: CASSRGFVTDTQYF

v_call: TRBV5-5
cdr3_length: 14
d_call: -
clone_size: -
j_call: TRBJ2-2
cdr3_nt: TGTGCAAGCATCCGGAGGCTCACAGGAGGGGAGCTGTTTTTT
cdr3_aa: CASIRRLTGGELFF

v_call: TRBV10-3
cdr3_length: 14
d_call: -
clone_size: -
j_call: TRBJ2-7
cdr3_nt: TGTGCCATCAGGGGGTCCTCAGACGCCTACGAGCAGTACTTC
cdr3_aa: CAIRGSSDAYEQYF

v_call: TRBV9
cdr3_length: 15
d_call: TRBD1
clone_size: -
j_call: TRBJ1-3
cdr3_nt: TGTGCCAGCAGCGTCTACTCCGGGACAGGGGCCACCATATATTTT
cdr3_aa: CASSVYSGTGATIYF

v_call: TRBV10-2
cdr3_length: 15
d_call: -
clone_size: -
j_call: TRBJ2-3
cdr3_nt: TGCGCCAGCAGTGGCCGGGACTCCTCTACAGATACGCAGTATTTT
cdr3_aa: CASSGRDSSTDTQYF

v_call: TRBV28
cdr3_length: 14
d_call: -
clone_size: -
j_call: TRBJ2-3
cdr3_nt: TGTGCCAGCAGTTTTAGCTCGGTGGCAGATACGCAGTATTTT
cdr3_aa: CASSFSSVADTQYF

v_call: TRBV27
cdr3_length: 14
d_call: -
clone_size: -
j_call: TRBJ1-1
cdr3_nt: TGTGCCAGCAGTTTACGAGGGCTGAACACTGAAGCTTTCTTT
cdr3_aa: CASSLRGLNTEAFF

v_call: TRBV6-5
cdr3_length: 13
d_call: -
clone_size: -
j_call: TRBJ1-6
cdr3_nt: TGTGCCAGCAGTTACACATCGAATTCACCCCTCCACTTT
cdr3_aa: CASSYTSNSPLHF

v_call: TRBV6-1
cdr3_length: 12
d_call: -
clone_size: -
j_call: TRBJ2-5
cdr3_nt: TGTGCCAGCAGTGAAGGAATCGAGACCCAGTACTTC
cdr3_aa: CASSEGIETQYF

v_call: TRBV7-2
cdr3_length: 16
d_call: TRBD1
clone_size: -
j_call: TRBJ1-4
cdr3_nt: TGTGCCAGCAGTCGGGACAGTACGGCAACTAATGAAAAACTGTTTTTT
cdr3_aa: CASSRDSTATNEKLFF

v_call: TRBV11-2
cdr3_length: 15
d_call: TRBD1
clone_size: -
j_call: TRBJ2-1
cdr3_nt: TGTGCCAGCAGCCTCAGGGGGACACCCTACAATGAGCAGTTCTTC
cdr3_aa: CASSLRGTPYNEQFF

v_call: TRBV3-1/TRBV3-2
cdr3_length: 16
d_call: -
clone_size: few
j_call: TRBJ1-3
cdr3_nt: TGTGCCAGCAGCCAAGATCTAGCAAGGGCTGGAAACACCATATATTTT
cdr3_aa: CASSQDLARAGNTIYF